A single sample is the source of the 16 T cell receptor beta chains below, sequenced in a study of CD8+ T cells in alopecia areata. In each case, RNA was isolated and then reverse transcribed into cDNA as the sequencing template. Assay: immunoSEQ multiplex PCR; the TCRdb copy retains only in-frame clones and omits some. Of approximately 65,000 clones in the sample, roughly half were seen once. The material was CD8+ T cells sorted from blood, obtained at week 0. These receptors originate from a human donor with alopecia areata.

The V and J genes are TRBV13 and TRBJ2-2; TRBD2 matches 10 bases. Germline V gene sequence: CDR1 PRHDT, CDR2 FYEKMQ (reference sequence). The CDR3 totals 18 residues. J was trimmed by 5 bases and V by 5 bases; bases with no gene match: 14. CDR3 in amino acids: CASSPITSGVVETGELFF. For the CDR3, the DNA is TGTGCCAGCAGCCCCATCACTAGCGGGGTTGTAGAGACCGGGGAGCTGTTTTTT.

This clone appeared once. The J gene is TRBJ1-1, the V gene TRBV30; D gene ambiguous. V lost 4 bases and J 0 bases, leaving 12 bases between the germline ends. This CDR3 has 14 residues. CDR1 and CDR2 (germline): GTSNPN, SVGIG (reference sequence). CDR3 in amino acids: CAWTRGIMNTEAFF. The CDR3 DNA reads as TGTGCCTGGACCCGTGGGATTATGAACACTGAAGCTTTCTTT.

This clone was picked up a small number of times. V and J are TRBV9 and TRBJ1-3; 10 bases fit TRBD1. Per germline, CDR1 SGDLS and CDR2 YYNGEE. There are 17 residues in the CDR3. Trimming removed 3 bases from V and 0 bases from J; junction bases left unmatched: 6. This CDR3 is CASSGRDRGSSGNTIYF. The CDR3 nucleotides are TGTGCCAGCAGCGGCCGGGACAGGGGCTCCTCTGGAAACACCATATATTTT.

In this sample, this clone turned up a few times. V is TRBV25-1 and J is TRBJ2-3; TRBD1 or TRBD2 may be the D gene (5 bases each). V dropped 5 bases and J dropped 3 bases, with 9 bases sitting between them. CDR3 length: 13 residues. CDR1 and CDR2 (germline): MGHDK, SYGVNS. In nucleotides, the CDR3 is TGTGCCAGCAGTTGGGACCTGACAGATACGCAGTATTTT. Amino acids: CASSWDLTDTQYF.

Only a few counts were recorded for this clone. The chain employs TRBV29-1 and TRBJ2-3, with 8 bases aligning to TRBD2. Germline trimming cut 7 bases from V and 0 bases from J; bases unmatched to any gene: 12. The CDR3 is made up of 16 amino acids. Germline CDR1 is SQVTM and CDR2 is ANQGSEA. The CDR3 reads CSAGGRLLDSTDTQYF. Here the CDR3 DNA reads TGCAGCGCTGGCGGGAGGCTCCTTGATAGCACAGATACGCAGTATTTT.

The gene calls are TRBV9 and TRBJ2-5, with 9 bases fitting TRBD2. With 3 bases clipped from V and 5 bases from J, the junction kept 11 bases outside the gene matches. The CDR3 covers 16 residues. The germline gives CDR1 SGDLS, CDR2 YYNGEE. The DNA for the CDR3 is TGTGCCAGCAGCGCGGGGCGGCGGGAGGGCCAGGAGACCCAGTACTTC. Its translation is CASSAGRREGQETQYF.

This clone was detected many times. CDR3: CAWSGWSNQPQHF. CDR3 in DNA: TGTGCCTGGTCGGGCTGGAGCAATCAGCCCCAGCATTTT. V usage is TRBV30 and J usage is TRBJ1-5; D unclear. The V end lost 5 bases, the J end lost 1 base, and 9 bases lay between the germline ends. Per the germline V gene, CDR1 is GTSNPN and CDR2 is SVGIG (reference sequence). CDR3 length equals 13 residues.

This clone was recorded at least ten times. The rearrangement links TRBV7-3 to TRBJ2-1, with D tentatively TRBD2 (5 bases). V lost 2 bases and J 0 bases, leaving 5 bases between the germline ends. This CDR3 has 14 residues. The germline gives CDR1 SGHTA, CDR2 FQGTGA. The chain's CDR3 is CASSLAGSYNEQFF. The CDR3 DNA is TGTGCCAGCAGCTTAGCGGGCTCCTACAATGAGCAGTTCTTC.

The rearrangement uses TRBV9 and TRBJ2-6, with D perhaps TRBD1 (6 bases). The CDR3 is 18 amino acids. V lost 0 bases and J lost 0, with 13 bases in between. Germline V CDR1 and CDR2: SGDLS, YYNGEE. CDR3 nucleotide sequence: TGTGCCAGCAGCGTAGCTAGTCGGGACACCTCTGGGGCCAACGTCCTGACTTTC. Translating it yields CASSVASRDTSGANVLTF.

This chain uses TRBV25-1 with TRBJ2-7; D may match TRBD1 or TRBD2 (5 bases each). Germline V gene data show CDR1 as MGHDK and CDR2 as SYGVNS. V lost 8 bases to trimming and J lost 2 bases, with 16 bases between them. This CDR3 contains 14 residues. Written as DNA, the CDR3 is TGTGCCAGCGGTTTTGGGCAGGGACCCTACGAGCAGTACTTC. It codes for CASGFGQGPYEQYF.

The rearrangement links TRBV7-9 to TRBJ1-2; a possible D gene is TRBD1 (5 bases). CDR1 SEHNR and CDR2 FQNEAQ come from the germline V gene (reference sequence). The germline V and J ends were trimmed by 5 bases and 2 bases, with 12 bases remaining between them. This CDR3 region has 14 residues. CDR3 in amino acids: CASSQIPGNYGYTF. Written as DNA, the CDR3 is TGTGCCAGCAGCCAAATCCCAGGGAACTATGGCTACACCTTC.

This clone occurred a few times. The rearrangement links TRBV30 to TRBJ2-5; D remains unclear. CDR1 and CDR2 from the germline V gene are GTSNPN and SVGIG (reference sequence). The CDR3 length is 14 residues. V dropped 5 bases and J dropped 5 bases, with 18 bases sitting between them. CDR3 in amino acids: CAWCTGPVMETQYF. In DNA form, the CDR3 reads TGTGCCTGGTGCACCGGACCTGTCATGGAGACCCAGTACTTC.

The V call is TRBV29-1, the J call TRBJ2-7; no reliable D call. V lost 3 bases and J lost 3, with 9 bases in between. The germline CDR1 and CDR2 sequences are SQVTM and ANQGSEA. This CDR3 region has 12 residues. CDR3 sequence reads: CSVEDPVYEQYF. CDR3 nucleotides: TGCAGCGTTGAGGACCCGGTCTACGAGCAGTACTTC.

This clone was picked up a small number of times. The chain carries TRBV7-2 and TRBJ2-1, with D possibly matching TRBD2 (6 bases). CDR1 and CDR2 from the germline V gene are SGHTA and FQGNSA. V was shortened by 1 base and J by 4 bases, with 8 bases between the two germline ends. The CDR3 has 14 amino acids. CDR3 loop: CASSLGGGYNEQFF. CDR3 nucleotides: TGTGCCAGCAGCTTAGGTGGGGGGTACAATGAGCAGTTCTTC.

This clone showed up just a few times. The chain has TRBV7-9 and TRBJ2-5; D possibly uses TRBD1 or TRBD2 (5 bases each). Germline assignment: CDR1 SEHNR and CDR2 FQNEAQ (reference sequence). The CDR3 extends over 11 amino acids. CDR3 amino acids: CAVGTQETQYF. The CDR3 DNA is TGTGCAGTGGGGACCCAAGAGACCCAGTACTTC.

This clone has just a few counts. The chain combines TRBV5-6 with TRBJ2-1, with 10 positions matching TRBD2. The CDR3 loop spans 17 amino acids. J gave up 15 bases and V 5 bases, and 23 bases lay outside the gene matches. Germline V gene lookup returns CDR1 SGHDT and CDR2 YYEEEE. DNA of the CDR3: TGTGCCAGCAGTTTACGCCTAGCGGGAGAAGTAAGAGGCCGATGGTTCTTC. It codes for CASSLRLAGEVRGRWFF.